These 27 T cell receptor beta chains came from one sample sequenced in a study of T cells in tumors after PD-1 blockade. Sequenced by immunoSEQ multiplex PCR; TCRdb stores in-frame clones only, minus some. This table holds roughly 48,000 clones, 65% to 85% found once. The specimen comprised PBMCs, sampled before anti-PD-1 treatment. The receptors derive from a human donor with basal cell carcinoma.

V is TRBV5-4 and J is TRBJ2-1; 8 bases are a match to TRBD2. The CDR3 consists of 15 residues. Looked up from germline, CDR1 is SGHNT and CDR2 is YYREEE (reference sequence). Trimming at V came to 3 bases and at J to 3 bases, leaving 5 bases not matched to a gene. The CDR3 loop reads CASSSAGTSYNEQFF. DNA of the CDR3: TGTGCCAGCAGCTCGGCCGGGACTAGCTACAATGAGCAGTTCTTC.

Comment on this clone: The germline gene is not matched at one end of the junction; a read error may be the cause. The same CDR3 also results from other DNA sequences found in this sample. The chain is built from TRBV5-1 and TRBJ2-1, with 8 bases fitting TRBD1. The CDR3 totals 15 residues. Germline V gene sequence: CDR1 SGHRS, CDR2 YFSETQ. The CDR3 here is CASSVPGTGGNEQFF. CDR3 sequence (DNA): TGCGCCAGCAGCGTTCCCGGGACAGGCGGCAATGAACAGTTCTTC.

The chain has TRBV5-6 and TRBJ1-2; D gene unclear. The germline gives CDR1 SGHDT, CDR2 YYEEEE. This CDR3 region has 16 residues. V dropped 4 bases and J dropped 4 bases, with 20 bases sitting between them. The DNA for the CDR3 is TGTGCCAGCAGCCATTCCGGGCCAGAATTGGGCTATGGCTACACCTTC. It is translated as CASSHSGPELGYGYTF. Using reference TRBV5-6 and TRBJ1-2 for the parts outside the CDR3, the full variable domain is DAGVTQSPTHLIKTRGQQVTLRCSPKSGHDTVSWYQQALGQGPQFIFQYYEEEERQRGNFPDRFSGHQFPNYSSELNVNALLLGDSALYLCASSHSGPELGYGYTFGSGTRLTVV.

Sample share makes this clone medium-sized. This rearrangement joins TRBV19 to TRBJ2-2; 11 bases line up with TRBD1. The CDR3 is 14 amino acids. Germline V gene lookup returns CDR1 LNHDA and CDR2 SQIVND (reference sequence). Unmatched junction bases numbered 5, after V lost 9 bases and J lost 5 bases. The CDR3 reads CASWDRGYTGELFF. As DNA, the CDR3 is TGTGCCAGCTGGGACAGGGGGTATACCGGGGAGCTGTTTTTT.

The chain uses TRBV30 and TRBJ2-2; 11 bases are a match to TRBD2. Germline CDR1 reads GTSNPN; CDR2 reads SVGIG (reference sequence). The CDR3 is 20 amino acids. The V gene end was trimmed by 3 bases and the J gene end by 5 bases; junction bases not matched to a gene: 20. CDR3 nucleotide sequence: TGTGCCTGGAGCAAATGGCTAGCGGGGGGCAATAACAAGGGTACCGGGGAGCTGTTTTTT. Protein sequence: CAWSKWLAGGNNKGTGELFF. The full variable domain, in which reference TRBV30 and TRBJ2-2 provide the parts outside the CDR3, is SQTIHQWPATLVQPVGSPLSLECTVEGTSNPNLYWYRQAAGRGLQLLFYSVGIGQISSEVPQNLSASRPQDRQFILSSKKLLLSDSGFYLCAWSKWLAGGNNKGTGELFFGEGSRLTVL.

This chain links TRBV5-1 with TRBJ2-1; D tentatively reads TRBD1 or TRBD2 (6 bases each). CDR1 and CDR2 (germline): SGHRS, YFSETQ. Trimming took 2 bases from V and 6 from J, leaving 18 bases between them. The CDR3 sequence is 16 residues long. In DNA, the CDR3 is TGCGCCAGCAGCTTCTTGGGGACCGGAGGGGGCAATGAGCAGTTCTTC. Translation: CASSFLGTGGGNEQFF.

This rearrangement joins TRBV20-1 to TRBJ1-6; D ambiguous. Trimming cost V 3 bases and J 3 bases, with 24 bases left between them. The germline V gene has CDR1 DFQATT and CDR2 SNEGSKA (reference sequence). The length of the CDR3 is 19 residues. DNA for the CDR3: TGCAGTGCTAGTGGGGATAAGGTTTCCTCTTTTAACTATAATTCACCCCTCCACTTT. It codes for CSASGDKVSSFNYNSPLHF.

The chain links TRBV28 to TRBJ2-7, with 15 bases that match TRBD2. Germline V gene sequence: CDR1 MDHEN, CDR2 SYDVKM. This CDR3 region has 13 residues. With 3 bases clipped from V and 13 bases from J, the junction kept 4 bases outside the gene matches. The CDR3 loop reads CASSFGTSGGPYF. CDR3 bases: TGTGCCAGCAGTTTTGGGACTAGCGGGGGGCCTTACTTC. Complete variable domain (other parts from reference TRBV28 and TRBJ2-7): DVKVTQSSRYLVKRTGEKVFLECVQDMDHENMFWYRQDPGLGLRLIYFSYDVKMKEKGDIPEGYSVSREKKERFSLILESASTNQTSMYLCASSFGTSGGPYFGPGTRLTVT.

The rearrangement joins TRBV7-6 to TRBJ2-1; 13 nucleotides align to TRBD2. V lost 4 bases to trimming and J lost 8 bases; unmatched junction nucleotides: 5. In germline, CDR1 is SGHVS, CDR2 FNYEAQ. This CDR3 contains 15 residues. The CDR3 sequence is CASSSGTSGVDEQFF. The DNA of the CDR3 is TGTGCCAGCAGCTCGGGGACTAGCGGGGTCGATGAGCAGTTCTTC.

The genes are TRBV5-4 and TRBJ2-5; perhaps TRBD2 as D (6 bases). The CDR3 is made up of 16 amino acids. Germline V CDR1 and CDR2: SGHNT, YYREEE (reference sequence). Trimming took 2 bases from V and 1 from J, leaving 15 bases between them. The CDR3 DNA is TGTGCCAGCAGCTTTGCGGGCGGGCGGGGCCAAGAGACCCAGTACTTC. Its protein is CASSFAGGRGQETQYF.

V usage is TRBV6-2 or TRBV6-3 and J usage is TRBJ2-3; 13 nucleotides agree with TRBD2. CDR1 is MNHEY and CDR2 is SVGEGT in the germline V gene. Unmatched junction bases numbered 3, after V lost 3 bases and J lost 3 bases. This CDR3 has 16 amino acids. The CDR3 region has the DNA TGTGCCAGCAGTTATACTAGCGGGGGGGTGACAGATACGCAGTATTTT. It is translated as CASSYTSGGVTDTQYF.

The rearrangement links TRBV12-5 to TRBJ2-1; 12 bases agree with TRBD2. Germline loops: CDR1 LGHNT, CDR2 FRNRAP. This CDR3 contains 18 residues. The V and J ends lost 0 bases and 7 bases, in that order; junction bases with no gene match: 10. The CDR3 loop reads CASGLVGLAGGAENEQFF. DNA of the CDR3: TGTGCTAGTGGTTTGGTAGGGCTAGCGGGGGGGGCCGAAAATGAGCAGTTCTTC.

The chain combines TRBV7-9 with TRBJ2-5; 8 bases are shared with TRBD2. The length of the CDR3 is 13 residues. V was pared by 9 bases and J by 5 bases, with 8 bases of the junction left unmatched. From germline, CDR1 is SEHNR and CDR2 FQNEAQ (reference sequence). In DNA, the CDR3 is TGTGCCAGTGGCGGGACTAGTCGGGAGACCCAGTACTTC. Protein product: CASGGTSRETQYF.

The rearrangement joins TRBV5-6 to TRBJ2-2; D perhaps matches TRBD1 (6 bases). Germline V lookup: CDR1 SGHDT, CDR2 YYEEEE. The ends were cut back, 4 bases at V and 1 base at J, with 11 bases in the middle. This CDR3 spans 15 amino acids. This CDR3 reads CASSRRTENTGELFF. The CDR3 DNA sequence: TGTGCCAGCAGCCGTCGGACAGAGAACACCGGGGAGCTGTTTTTT.

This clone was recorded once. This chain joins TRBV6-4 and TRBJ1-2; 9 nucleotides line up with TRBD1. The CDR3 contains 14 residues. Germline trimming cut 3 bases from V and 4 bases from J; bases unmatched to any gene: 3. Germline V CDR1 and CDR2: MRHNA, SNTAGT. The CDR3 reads CASSEDRGGYGYTF. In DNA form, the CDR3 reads TGTGCCAGCAGTGAGGACAGGGGTGGCTATGGCTACACCTTC.

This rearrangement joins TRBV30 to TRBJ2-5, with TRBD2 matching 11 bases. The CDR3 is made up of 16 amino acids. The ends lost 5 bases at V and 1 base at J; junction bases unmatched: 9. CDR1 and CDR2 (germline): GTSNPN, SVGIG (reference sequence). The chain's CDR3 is CAWGELAGGFQETQYF. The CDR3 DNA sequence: TGTGCCTGGGGTGAATTAGCGGGGGGGTTCCAAGAGACCCAGTACTTC.

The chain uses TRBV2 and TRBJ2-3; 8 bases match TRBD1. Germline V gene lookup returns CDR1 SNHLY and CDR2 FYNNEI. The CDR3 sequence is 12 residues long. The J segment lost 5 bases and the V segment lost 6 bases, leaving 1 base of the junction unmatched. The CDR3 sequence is CASRTGGDTQYF. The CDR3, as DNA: TGTGCCAGCAGAACAGGGGGAGATACGCAGTATTTT.

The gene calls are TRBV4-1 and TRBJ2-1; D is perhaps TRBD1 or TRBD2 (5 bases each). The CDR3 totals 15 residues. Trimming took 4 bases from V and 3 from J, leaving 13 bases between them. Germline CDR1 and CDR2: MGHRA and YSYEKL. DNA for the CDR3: TGCGCCAGCAGCCGTGAGGGGTCGAGCTACAATGAGCAGTTCTTC. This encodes CASSREGSSYNEQFF.

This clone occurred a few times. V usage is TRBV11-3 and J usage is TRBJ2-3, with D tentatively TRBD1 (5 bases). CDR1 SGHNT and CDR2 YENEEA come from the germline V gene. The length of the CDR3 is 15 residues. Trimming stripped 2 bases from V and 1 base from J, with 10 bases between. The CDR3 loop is CASSLQGRGTDTQYF. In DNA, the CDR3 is TGTGCCAGCAGCTTACAGGGTAGAGGCACAGATACGCAGTATTTT.

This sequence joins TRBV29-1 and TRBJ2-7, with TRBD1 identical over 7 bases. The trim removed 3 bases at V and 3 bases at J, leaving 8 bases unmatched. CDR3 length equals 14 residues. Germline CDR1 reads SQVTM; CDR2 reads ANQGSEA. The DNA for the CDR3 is TGCAGCGTTGAGCAGGCAGGGGGTTACTACGAGCAGTACTTC. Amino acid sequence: CSVEQAGGYYEQYF.

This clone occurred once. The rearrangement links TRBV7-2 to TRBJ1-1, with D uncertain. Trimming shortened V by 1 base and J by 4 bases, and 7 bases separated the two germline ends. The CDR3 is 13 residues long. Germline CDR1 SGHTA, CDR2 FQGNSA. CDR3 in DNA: TGTGCCAGCAGCTTAGGTTGGGGCACTGAAGCTTTCTTT. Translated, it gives CASSLGWGTEAFF. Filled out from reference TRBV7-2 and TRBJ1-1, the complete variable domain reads GAGVSQSPSNKVTEKGKDVELRCDPISGHTALYWYRQSLGQGLEFLIYFQGNSAPDKSGLPSDRFSAERTGGSVSTLTIQRTQQEDSAVYLCASSLGWGTEAFFGQGTRLTVV.

The CDR3 coding sequence is TGTGCCAGCAGCCAAGAGGACAGGGATAATTCACCCCTCCACTTT. This sequence encodes CASSQEDRDNSPLHF. This sequence joins TRBV3-1 (or the pseudogene TRBV3-2) and TRBJ1-6; TRBD1 matches 8 bases. CDR3 length: 15 amino acids. V was pared by 0 bases and J by 5 bases, with 0 bases of the junction left unmatched. Germline assignment: CDR1 LGHDT and CDR2 YNNKEL (reference sequence).

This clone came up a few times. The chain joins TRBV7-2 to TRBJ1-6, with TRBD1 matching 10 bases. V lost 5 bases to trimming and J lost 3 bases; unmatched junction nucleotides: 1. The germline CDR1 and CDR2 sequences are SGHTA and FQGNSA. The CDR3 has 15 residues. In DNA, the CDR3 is TGTGCCAGCAGCAGGGACAGGGGCTATAATTCACCCCTCCACTTT. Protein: CASSRDRGYNSPLHF.

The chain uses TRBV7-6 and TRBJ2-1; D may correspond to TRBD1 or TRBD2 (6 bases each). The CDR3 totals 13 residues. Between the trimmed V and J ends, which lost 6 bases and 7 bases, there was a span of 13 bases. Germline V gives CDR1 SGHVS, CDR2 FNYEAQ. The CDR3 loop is CASRGRGRNEQFF. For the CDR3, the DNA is TGTGCCAGCAGAGGAAGGGGGAGGAATGAGCAGTTCTTC.

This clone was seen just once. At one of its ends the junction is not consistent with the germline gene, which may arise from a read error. CDR3 residues: CASREGTRGETQYF. As DNA, the CDR3 is TGTGCCAGCAGGGAAGGGACTAGGGGAGAGACCCAGTACTTC. J is TRBJ2-5 and V is TRBV2, with TRBD2 matching 8 bases. The CDR3 has 14 amino acids. Germline CDR1 is SNHLY and CDR2 is FYNNEI.

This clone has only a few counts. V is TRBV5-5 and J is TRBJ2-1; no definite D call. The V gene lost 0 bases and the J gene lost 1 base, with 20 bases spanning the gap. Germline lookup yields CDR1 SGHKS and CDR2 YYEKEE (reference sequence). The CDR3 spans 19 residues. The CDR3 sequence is CASSLVALGLGLSYNEQFF. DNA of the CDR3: TGTGCCAGCAGCTTGGTGGCTTTGGGGTTGGGTTTATCCTACAATGAGCAGTTCTTC. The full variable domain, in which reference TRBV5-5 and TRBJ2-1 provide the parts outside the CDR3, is DAGVTQSPTHLIKTRGQQVTLRCSPISGHKSVSWYQQVLGQGPQFIFQYYEKEERGRGNFPDRFSARQFPNYSSELNVNALLLGDSALYLCASSLVALGLGLSYNEQFFGPGTRLTVL.

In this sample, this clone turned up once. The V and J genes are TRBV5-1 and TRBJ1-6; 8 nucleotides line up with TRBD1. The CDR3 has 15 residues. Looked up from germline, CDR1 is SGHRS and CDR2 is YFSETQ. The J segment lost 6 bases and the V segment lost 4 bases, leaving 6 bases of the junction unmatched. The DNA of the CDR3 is TGCGCCAGCAGCCCGGGACAGGAGATTAATTCACCCCTCCACTTT. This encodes CASSPGQEINSPLHF.